The 22 T cell receptor beta chains presented below share a single source sample, sequenced in a study of cytomegalovirus exposure and HLA in healthy donors. PCR used 60 Vbeta primers and 13 Jbeta primers. Libraries were prepared by immunoSEQ multiplex PCR; TCRdb keeps only in-frame clonotypes and omits some of them. The table has 210,000 or so clones, around 80% seen once; the top ten hold over 0.55%. The sequenced sample was PBMCs. The receptor source for this set is a man between 18 and 29 years old in good health and CMV-seronegative.

This clone was observed a handful of times. This sample includes further DNA sequences coding for the same CDR3. This sequence joins TRBV2 and TRBJ1-1; D ambiguous. The CDR3 totals 13 residues. Trimming removed 5 bases at V and 1 base at J, with 8 bases between. Germline lookup yields CDR1 SNHLY and CDR2 FYNNEI. The CDR3 here is CASSPIRNTEAFF. CDR3 coding DNA: TGTGCCAGCAGTCCCATTAGGAACACTGAAGCTTTCTTT.

The chain employs TRBV6-1 and TRBJ2-1; 11 positions agree with TRBD2. J was trimmed by 6 bases and V by 2 bases; bases with no gene match: 3. Germline lookup yields CDR1 MNHNS and CDR2 SASEGT. The length of the CDR3 is 15 residues. DNA of the CDR3: TGTGCCAGCAGTGAAATAGCGGGAGGGACCAATGAGCAGTTCTTC. Encoded protein: CASSEIAGGTNEQFF.

The chain carries TRBV5-1 and TRBJ1-1; D remains unclear. Germline CDR1 reads SGHRS; CDR2 reads YFSETQ. CDR3 length equals 15 residues. Trimming pared 4 bases from V and 0 bases from J, leaving 13 bases between. CDR3 sequence (DNA): TGCGCCAGCAGCCCGGCCGCAGCGATGAACACTGAAGCTTTCTTT. It encodes CASSPAAAMNTEAFF.

V usage is TRBV10-3 and J usage is TRBJ1-4; 8 bases are shared with TRBD1. CDR3 length equals 14 residues. The germline V gene has CDR1 ENHRY and CDR2 SYGVKD. Losses at the gene ends were 5 bases for V and 6 bases for J; bases not matched to a gene: 5. CDR3 region: CAISPTGEDEKLFF. The CDR3 DNA reads as TGTGCCATCAGTCCGACAGGGGAAGATGAAAAACTGTTTTTT.

The rearrangement links TRBV30 to TRBJ2-1; D perhaps matches TRBD2 (6 bases). Germline CDR1 reads GTSNPN; CDR2 reads SVGIG (reference sequence). V was clipped by 0 bases and J by 4 bases, with 16 bases between them. This CDR3 region has 16 residues. As DNA, the CDR3 is TGTGCCTGGAGTGTAAGGTCCCGGGGACTTTACAATGAGCAGTTCTTC. Its translation: CAWSVRSRGLYNEQFF.

The chain employs TRBV19 and TRBJ1-2, with D possibly TRBD1 on 5 matching bases. The V end was cut by 6 bases, the J end by 1 base, with 9 bases between. The CDR3 extends over 13 amino acids. Per the germline V gene, CDR1 is LNHDA and CDR2 is SQIVND (reference sequence). The CDR3 is CASRSRGNYGYTF. The CDR3 nucleotides read TGTGCCAGTAGAAGTAGGGGTAACTATGGCTACACCTTC.

This rearrangement joins TRBV27 to TRBJ2-2, with D hard to call. The germline CDR1 and CDR2 sequences are MNHEY and SMNVEV (reference sequence). The CDR3 extends over 13 amino acids. The V end was cut by 2 bases, the J end by 4 bases, with 5 bases between. The CDR3 here is CASSLKLTGELFF. CDR3 nucleotide sequence: TGTGCCAGCAGTTTAAAACTCACCGGGGAGCTGTTTTTT.

The rearrangement uses TRBV2 and TRBJ2-6; 8 positions match TRBD1. CDR1 SNHLY and CDR2 FYNNEI come from the germline V gene. V shed 6 bases, J shed 4 bases, and the junction held 11 bases outside the gene matches. CDR3 length: 17 amino acids. For the CDR3, the DNA is TGTGCCAGCAGCCAGGGGGCGCATCTGATCGGGGCCAACGTCCTGACTTTC. This codes for CASSQGAHLIGANVLTF. Variable domain in full (rest from reference TRBV2 and TRBJ2-6): EPEVTQTPSHQVTQMGQEVILRCVPISNHLYFYWYRQILGQKVEFLVSFYNNEISEKSEIFDDQFSVERPDGSNFTLKIRSTKLEDSAMYFCASSQGAHLIGANVLTFGAGSRLTVL.

The CDR3 nucleotides read TGCGCCAGCAGCCAAGAGGGCGGGACAGGGAATGTAGGGGCCAAAAACATTCAGTACTTC. Translation: CASSQEGGTGNVGAKNIQYF. The chain joins TRBV4-1 to TRBJ2-4; 9 bases are a match to TRBD1. CDR1 is MGHRA and CDR2 is YSYEKL in the germline V gene. CDR3 length: 20 amino acids. V lost 0 bases, J lost 1 base, and 13 bases stayed unmatched.

The genes are TRBV28 and TRBJ2-7, with TRBD2 identical over 12 bases. This CDR3 comprises 15 residues. V lost 6 bases to trimming and J lost 4 bases; unmatched junction nucleotides: 7. CDR1 and CDR2 from the germline V gene are MDHEN and SYDVKM. This CDR3 reads CASRGETSGSYEQYF. CDR3 bases: TGTGCCAGCAGAGGGGAGACTAGCGGGAGTTACGAGCAGTACTTC.

This rearrangement joins TRBV28 to TRBJ2-5; unclear D gene. CDR1 is MDHEN and CDR2 is SYDVKM in the germline V gene. CDR3 length equals 14 residues. The V end was cut by 5 bases, the J end by 4 bases, with 14 bases between. The CDR3 DNA sequence: TGTGCCAGCAGTCCGACCCGGGTCCGAGAGACCCAGTACTTC. It translates to CASSPTRVRETQYF. Variable domain in full (rest from reference TRBV28 and TRBJ2-5): DVKVTQSSRYLVKRTGEKVFLECVQDMDHENMFWYRQDPGLGLRLIYFSYDVKMKEKGDIPEGYSVSREKKERFSLILESASTNQTSMYLCASSPTRVRETQYFGPGTRLLVL.

CDR3 bases: TGCGCCAGCACTCCGAGGAGGGGCTACGAGCAGTACTTC. Its protein is CASTPRRGYEQYF. The genes are TRBV5-1 and TRBJ2-7, with a weak D call TRBD2 (6 bases). The CDR3 loop spans 13 amino acids. V was pared by 6 bases and J by 3 bases, with 13 bases between. The V gene's germline CDR1 is SGHRS and CDR2 YFSETQ.

The chain joins TRBV7-9 to TRBJ2-3; TRBD2 agrees at 8 bases. V trimming: 2 bases; J trimming: 3 bases; junction bases outside the gene matches: 7. The CDR3 is 16 residues long. The germline CDR1 and CDR2 sequences are SEHNR and FQNEAQ (reference sequence). The CDR3 loop reads CASSLLAGGGTDTQYF. CDR3 nucleotides: TGTGCCAGCAGCTTACTCGCGGGAGGAGGGACAGATACGCAGTATTTT.

The chain links TRBV28 to TRBJ1-1, with D unresolved. The ends were cut back, 6 bases at V and 0 bases at J, with 11 bases in the middle. The CDR3 consists of 14 residues. Germline assignment: CDR1 MDHEN and CDR2 SYDVKM. The CDR3 reads CASSPAHLNTEAFF. Here the CDR3 DNA reads TGTGCCAGCAGCCCCGCACACCTGAACACTGAAGCTTTCTTT.

The genes are TRBV27 and TRBJ2-7; 8 nucleotides match TRBD2. The CDR3 runs 15 residues. V trimming: 10 bases; J trimming: 4 bases; junction bases outside the gene matches: 15. The germline CDR1 and CDR2 sequences are MNHEY and SMNVEV (reference sequence). The CDR3 spells CATFAWAGGIYEQYF. In nucleotides, the CDR3 is TGTGCCACCTTCGCCTGGGCGGGAGGAATTTACGAGCAGTACTTC.

The DNA for the CDR3 is TGTGCCAGCAACGACGGGGTCCTCGACCACGAGCAGTACTTC. This translates into CASNDGVLDHEQYF. This chain uses TRBV2 with TRBJ2-7, with D perhaps TRBD2 (5 bases). The germline V gene encodes CDR1 SNHLY and CDR2 FYNNEI. V was trimmed by 7 bases and J by 5 bases, leaving 18 bases between them. The CDR3 runs to 14 residues. Based on the CDR3 plus reference TRBV2 and TRBJ2-7, the full variable domain is EPEVTQTPSHQVTQMGQEVILRCVPISNHLYFYWYRQILGQKVEFLVSFYNNEISEKSEIFDDQFSVERPDGSNFTLKIRSTKLEDSAMYFCASNDGVLDHEQYFGPGTRLTVT.

The gene calls are TRBV28 and TRBJ2-4; perhaps TRBD1 as D (6 bases). The CDR3 extends over 14 amino acids. Germline lookup yields CDR1 MDHEN and CDR2 SYDVKM. Trimming pared 6 bases from V and 1 base from J, leaving 10 bases between. The CDR3 sequence: CASRQGRAKNIQYF. The CDR3 nucleotides read TGTGCCAGCAGACAGGGTAGGGCCAAAAACATTCAGTACTTC.

This chain uses TRBV23-1 with TRBJ1-5; D might be TRBD1 (5 bases). TRBV23-1 is an ORF for which the function is uncertain. CDR3 length: 16 amino acids. V was cut by 0 bases and J by 7 bases, with 16 bases left in between. This CDR3 reads CASSQSGKGSDQPQHF. The CDR3 nucleotides read TGCGCCAGCAGTCAATCGGGAAAGGGGTCGGACCAGCCCCAGCATTTT.

The rearrangement links TRBV28 to TRBJ1-3, with D possibly TRBD1 on 6 matching bases. With 6 bases removed from V and 4 bases from J, the gap between germline ends came to 10 bases. This CDR3 is built from 13 residues. The germline gives CDR1 MDHEN, CDR2 SYDVKM. The CDR3 protein is CASRDSGGNTIYF. CDR3 DNA sequence: TGTGCCAGCAGGGACAGTGGGGGAAACACCATATATTTT.

A single count supports this clone. The J gene is TRBJ2-1, the V gene TRBV9, with 8 bases that match TRBD1. The J segment lost 6 bases and the V segment lost 1 base, leaving 6 bases of the junction unmatched. CDR3 size: 15 residues. Germline-derived CDR1 and CDR2 are SGDLS and YYNGEE. Here the CDR3 reads CASSVSGQGFNEQFF. DNA for the CDR3: TGTGCCAGCAGCGTAAGTGGACAGGGTTTCAATGAGCAGTTCTTC.

V usage is TRBV19 and J usage is TRBJ2-6; 7 nucleotides agree with TRBD1. In germline, CDR1 is LNHDA, CDR2 SQIVND (reference sequence). J lost 2 bases, V lost 9 bases, and 4 bases had no gene match. CDR3 length equals 14 residues. In DNA, the CDR3 is TGTGCCAGCACAGGGGCGACTGGGGCCAACGTCCTGACTTTC. Translated: CASTGATGANVLTF.

This clone has a single count. This chain joins TRBV5-1 and TRBJ2-7; TRBD2 matches at 8 bases. Losses at the gene ends were 1 base for V and 0 bases for J; bases not matched to a gene: 6. This CDR3 contains 16 residues. The germline CDR1 and CDR2 sequences are SGHRS and YFSETQ. CDR3 nucleotide sequence: TGCGCCAGCAGCTTGTCCTTAGCGGGGTCCTCCTACGAGCAGTACTTC. It codes for CASSLSLAGSSYEQYF.